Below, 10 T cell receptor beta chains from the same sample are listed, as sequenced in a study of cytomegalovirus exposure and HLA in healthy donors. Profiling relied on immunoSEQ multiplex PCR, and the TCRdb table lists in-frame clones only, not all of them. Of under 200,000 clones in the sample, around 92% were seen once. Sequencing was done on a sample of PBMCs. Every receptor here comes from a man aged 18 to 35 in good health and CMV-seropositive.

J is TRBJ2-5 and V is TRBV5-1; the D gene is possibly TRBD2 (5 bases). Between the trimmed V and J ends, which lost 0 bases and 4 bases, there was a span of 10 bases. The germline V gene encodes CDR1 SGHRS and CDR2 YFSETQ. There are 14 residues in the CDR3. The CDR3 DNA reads TGCGCCAGCAGCTTGGAACTAGAAAGAGAGACCCAGTACTTC. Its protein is CASSLELERETQYF.

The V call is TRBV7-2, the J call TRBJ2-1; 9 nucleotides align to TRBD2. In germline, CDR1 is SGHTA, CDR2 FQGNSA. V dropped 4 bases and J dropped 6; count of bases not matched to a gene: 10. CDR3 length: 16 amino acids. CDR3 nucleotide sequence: TGTGCCAGCAGCTCAAAGGAGACTAGCGGATCCAATGAGCAGTTCTTC. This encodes CASSSKETSGSNEQFF.

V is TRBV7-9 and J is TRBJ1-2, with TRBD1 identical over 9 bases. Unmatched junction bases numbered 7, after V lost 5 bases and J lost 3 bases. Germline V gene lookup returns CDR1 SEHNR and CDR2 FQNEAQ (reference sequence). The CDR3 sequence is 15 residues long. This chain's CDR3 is CASSKNRGLDYGYTF. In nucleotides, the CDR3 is TGTGCCAGCAGCAAGAACAGGGGGCTTGACTATGGCTACACCTTC.

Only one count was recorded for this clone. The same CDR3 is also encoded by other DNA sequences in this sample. CDR3 residues: CASKVGVGYGYTF. Written as DNA, the CDR3 is TGTGCCAGCAAAGTGGGCGTTGGCTATGGCTACACCTTC. The V call is TRBV6-1, the J call TRBJ1-2; D is uncertain. CDR3 length equals 13 residues. V was clipped by 7 bases and J by 4 bases, with 13 bases between them. Per germline, CDR1 MNHNS and CDR2 SASEGT.

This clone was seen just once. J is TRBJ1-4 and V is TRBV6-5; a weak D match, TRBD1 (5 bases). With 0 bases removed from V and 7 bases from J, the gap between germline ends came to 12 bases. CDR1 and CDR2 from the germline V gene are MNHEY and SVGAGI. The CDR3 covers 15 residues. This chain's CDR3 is CASSYSRQGREKLFF. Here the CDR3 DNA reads TGTGCCAGCAGTTACTCTCGGCAGGGTCGTGAAAAACTGTTTTTT.

The CDR3 DNA reads as TGTGCCAGCAGCGTAGTGCCTCTCGGACAGGGGGCGCAGGGCTACACCTTC. Its protein is CASSVVPLGQGAQGYTF. The chain recombines TRBV9 with TRBJ1-2; 11 positions match TRBD1. The CDR3 is 17 amino acids. Germline CDR1 reads SGDLS; CDR2 reads YYNGEE. The ends lost 0 bases at V and 8 bases at J; junction bases unmatched: 12.

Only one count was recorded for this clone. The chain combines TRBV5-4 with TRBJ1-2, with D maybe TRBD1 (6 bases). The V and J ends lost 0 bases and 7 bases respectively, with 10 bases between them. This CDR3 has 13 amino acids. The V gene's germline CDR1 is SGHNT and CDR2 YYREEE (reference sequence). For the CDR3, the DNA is TGTGCCAGCAGCTTGGAAGGGGGTCCTGGCTACACCTTC. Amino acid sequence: CASSLEGGPGYTF.

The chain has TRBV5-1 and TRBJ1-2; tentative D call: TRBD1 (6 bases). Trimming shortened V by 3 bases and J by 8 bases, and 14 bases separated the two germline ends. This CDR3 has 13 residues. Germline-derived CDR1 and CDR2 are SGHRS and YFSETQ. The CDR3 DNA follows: TGCGCCAGCAGCTCCAGGGGCCCAGAAGGCTACACCTTC. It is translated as CASSSRGPEGYTF.

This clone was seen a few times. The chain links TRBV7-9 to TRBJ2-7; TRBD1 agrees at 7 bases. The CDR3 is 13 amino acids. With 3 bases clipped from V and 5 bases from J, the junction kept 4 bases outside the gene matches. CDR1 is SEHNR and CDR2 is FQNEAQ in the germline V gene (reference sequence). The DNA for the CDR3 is TGTGCCAGCAGCTTCGACAGGGTCAACGAGCAGTACTTC. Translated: CASSFDRVNEQYF.

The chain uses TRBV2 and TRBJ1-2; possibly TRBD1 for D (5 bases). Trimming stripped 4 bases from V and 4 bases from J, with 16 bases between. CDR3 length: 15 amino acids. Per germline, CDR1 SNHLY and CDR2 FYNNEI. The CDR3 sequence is CASSAGEQGIYGYTF. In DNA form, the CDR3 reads TGTGCCAGCAGTGCCGGAGAGCAGGGAATCTATGGCTACACCTTC. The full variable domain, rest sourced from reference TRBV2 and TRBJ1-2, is EPEVTQTPSHQVTQMGQEVILRCVPISNHLYFYWYRQILGQKVEFLVSFYNNEISEKSEIFDDQFSVERPDGSNFTLKIRSTKLEDSAMYFCASSAGEQGIYGYTFGSGTRLTVV.